The rows below give T cell receptor beta chains drawn from one sample of a study of post-analysis software for immune sequencing data. TCRdb recomputed calls from the PCR reads with MiXCR, one row per CDR3 protein. The data contain roughly 650,000 distinct CDR3 sequences, around 60% of them singletons. Sequencing was done on a sample of blood. All receptors come from a girl aged 2-15 years with multiple sclerosis. The CDR3 runs from the conserved cysteine through the conserved F or W. The D gene is left open where the match is weak. For some rows the clone size is stated as once, few or many, or as a class when expanded; others skip it.

TRBV5-1	NA	TRBJ2-7	TRBD1	13	TGCGCCAGCAGCTTAAACAGGGGGCGCGAGCAGTACTTC	CASSLNRGREQYF
TRBV4-2	few	TRBJ2-5	NA	15	TGTGCCAGCAGCCAAGATGGTCAGGGGGGGGAGACCCAGTACTTC	CASSQDGQGGETQYF
TRBV2	NA	TRBJ2-5	NA	15	TGTGCCAGCTCCCCGAAGGTGCTTAACGGAGAGACCCAGTACTTC	CASSPKVLNGETQYF
TRBV7-8	NA	TRBJ2-3	NA	13	TGTGCCAGCAGCTTAGCGTGGGAGGATACGCAGTATTTT	CASSLAWEDTQYF
TRBV11-1	NA	TRBJ2-1	NA	13	TGTGCCAGCAGCTTCGGACGGATGTATGAGCAGTTCTTC	CASSFGRMYEQFF
TRBV7-9	NA	TRBJ2-7	TRBD1	20	TGTGCCAGCAGCTTAGCTGTCGTCGACAGGGTCCCCGCATCGTCCCACGAGCAGTACTTC	CASSLAVVDRVPASSHEQYF
TRBV18	NA	TRBJ2-7	NA	14	TGTGCCAGCTCACGGGGGGCTACTTCCTACGAGCAGTACTTC	CASSRGATSYEQYF
TRBV5-1	NA	TRBJ2-1	NA	15	TGCGCCAGCAGATGGCTTGGAGGGTCCTACAATGAGCAGTTCTTC	CASRWLGGSYNEQFF
TRBV7-3	NA	TRBJ1-2	TRBD1	13	TGTGCCGGCAGCTTGACAGGGGACTATGGCTACACCTTC	CAGSLTGDYGYTF
TRBV10-2	NA	TRBJ1-5	NA	13	TGCGCCAGCAATCCCGATCGTTATCAGCCCCAGCATTTT	CASNPDRYQPQHF
TRBV27	NA	TRBJ2-7	TRBD2	18	TGTGCCAGCGGACCTGGACTAGCGGGAGTTCGAGCTCGCTACGAGCAGTACTTC	CASGPGLAGVRARYEQYF
TRBV7-9	few	TRBJ2-5	TRBD2	14	TGTGCCAGCAGTTTCTCACGCGGGGGGGAGACCCAGTACTTC	CASSFSRGGETQYF
TRBV10-3	NA	TRBJ2-1	NA	15	TGTGCCATCAGAAAGGACAGAGGAGACTACAATGAGCAGTTCTTC	CAIRKDRGDYNEQFF
TRBV12-3/TRBV12-4	few	TRBJ2-7	NA	13	TGTGCCAGCAGTTTTTCCCGAATGTACGAGCAGTACTTC	CASSFSRMYEQYF
TRBV20-1	NA	TRBJ1-1	NA	10	TGCAGTGCTACCGACACTGAAGCTTTCTTT	CSATDTEAFF
TRBV29-1	NA	TRBJ2-7	NA	12	TGCAGCGTTGTGGCAGGGCTTTACGAGCAGTACTTC	CSVVAGLYEQYF
TRBV10-2	few	TRBJ2-5	TRBD2	15	TGCGCCAGCAGTAAGGGACTAGCGGGACTAGAGACCCAGTACTTC	CASSKGLAGLETQYF
TRBV7-3	few	TRBJ2-1	TRBD2	18	TGTGCCAGCGCATTACGACTAGCGGGCTTTAGCTCCTACAATGAGCAGTTCTTC	CASALRLAGFSSYNEQFF
TRBV7-8	NA	TRBJ2-5	TRBD2	16	TGTGCCAACAGCCTATGGACTAGCGGGGGGCAAGAGACCCAGTACTTC	CANSLWTSGGQETQYF
TRBV7-2	NA	TRBJ1-5	NA	13	TGTGCCAGCAGCTTAGTACGGTTTGTCCCCCAGCATTTT	CASSLVRFVPQHF
TRBV5-1	NA	TRBJ2-1	NA	16	TGCGCCAGCAGCTTGCGGGGCCCAGGAGAGGGCAATGAGCAGTTCTTC	CASSLRGPGEGNEQFF
TRBV6-5	NA	TRBJ2-1	TRBD2	16	TGTGCCAGCAGTTACTCGGGGACTAGCGGGAGCTGGGAGCAGTTCTTC	CASSYSGTSGSWEQFF
TRBV25-1	few	TRBJ2-7	NA	12	TGTGCCAGCAGCCTCCGTTCGGACGAGCAGTACTTC	CASSLRSDEQYF
TRBV20-1	NA	TRBJ2-1	TRBD2	13	TGCAGTTCCCGAGAAGCGGGAAAACCCGAGCAGTTCTTC	CSSREAGKPEQFF
TRBV29-1	NA	TRBJ2-1	NA	17	TGCAGCGTTGAAGATAGGACGGGAGATAAGTTGCCCAATGAGCAGTTCTTC	CSVEDRTGDKLPNEQFF
TRBV6-2/TRBV6-3	NA	TRBJ2-1	NA	13	TGTGCCAGCAGGGACAGCATATACAATGAGCAGTTCTTC	CASRDSIYNEQFF
TRBV7-8	NA	TRBJ2-1	NA	15	TGTGCCAGCAGCTTAAGTGGGCAGATTTTTAATGAGCAGTTCTTC	CASSLSGQIFNEQFF
TRBV9	NA	TRBJ1-2	NA	14	TGTGCCAGCAGCGTAGGCGCGACGGAGTATGGCTACACCTTC	CASSVGATEYGYTF
TRBV29-1	NA	TRBJ1-5	NA	10	TGCAGCGTTCCGACGGAAGCCCAGCATTTT	CSVPTEAQHF
TRBV4-2	NA	TRBJ2-4	NA	16	TGTACCAGCAGCCAAGATTACGGGCAGGACAAAAACATTCAGTACTTC	CTSSQDYGQDKNIQYF
TRBV9	NA	TRBJ2-7	NA	14	TGTGCCAGCAGCGTAGATAGGGGCGGCTACGAGCAGTACTTC	CASSVDRGGYEQYF
TRBV3-1	NA	TRBJ2-1	TRBD1	13	TGTGCCAGCAGCCAGGACAGGGCAAATGAGCAGTTCTTC	CASSQDRANEQFF
TRBV7-2	NA	TRBJ2-3	TRBD2	16	TGTGCCAGCAGCTTAAGTGTTCGGCTAGCGGGAGATACGCAGTATTTT	CASSLSVRLAGDTQYF
TRBV20-1	once	TRBJ2-4	NA	12	TGCAGTGCTAGTCCGCCGGGGAGTAAGCAGTACTTC	CSASPPGSKQYF
TRBV2	NA	TRBJ2-7	NA	14	TGTGCCAGCAGTGAAGCCCCCCTCGGCCACGAGCAGTACTTC	CASSEAPLGHEQYF
TRBV6-5	few	TRBJ1-5	TRBD1	13	TGTGCCAGCAGTGAGTACAGGGGTCAGCCCCAGCATTTT	CASSEYRGQPQHF
TRBV29-1	NA	TRBJ2-1	NA	12	TGCAGCGTTAGAGGGAGTACGGATGAGCAGTTCTTC	CSVRGSTDEQFF
TRBV12-5	once	TRBJ2-3	NA	17	TGTGCTAGTGGTTCAAAAGCAGGGGAAGAGGGCACAGATACGCAGTATTTT	CASGSKAGEEGTDTQYF
TRBV12-3/TRBV12-4	NA	TRBJ1-5	NA	14	TGTGCCAGCAGTTTCGGGGGACCGGGTCAGCCCCAGCATTTT	CASSFGGPGQPQHF
TRBV2	NA	TRBJ2-5	TRBD1	15	TGTGCCAGCAGTACTCCGGGACAGCGCCAAGAGACCCAGTACTTC	CASSTPGQRQETQYF
TRBV2	few	TRBJ2-7	NA	14	TGTGCCAGCAGTGCGGCAGGGTTGCCCTACGAGCAGTACTTC	CASSAAGLPYEQYF
TRBV5-1	NA	TRBJ2-7	TRBD2	15	TGCGCCAGCAGCCCAACCGGGACTATCCTCTCCGAGCAGTACTTC	CASSPTGTILSEQYF
TRBV12-3/TRBV12-4	NA	TRBJ2-3	NA	15	TGTGCCAGCAGTTTAGGGCCTCCGGAGGCAGATACGCAGTATTTT	CASSLGPPEADTQYF
TRBV6-2/TRBV6-3	few	TRBJ2-7	TRBD1	15	TGTGCCAGCAACGAGATGACAGGGGGGTCCTACGAGCAGTACTTC	CASNEMTGGSYEQYF
TRBV29-1	NA	TRBJ2-2	TRBD1	13	TGCAACGCGGGACAGGGTGGCACCGGGGAGCTGTTTTTT	CNAGQGGTGELFF
TRBV6-4	many	TRBJ2-3	TRBD2	13	TGTGCCAGCAGTACTAGCGGCACAGATACGCAGTATTTT	CASSTSGTDTQYF
TRBV7-2	NA	TRBJ1-5	NA	17	TGTGCCAGCAGCTTATTGCAGGGAGTGTATAAGCCGCAGCCCCAGCATTTT	CASSLLQGVYKPQPQHF